These T cell receptor beta chains were read from a single sample in a study of human T cells and chemical hapten exposure. TCRdb re-analysed the RACE reads in MiXCR, keeping a single row per CDR3 protein. The repertoire has 150,000 to 200,000 distinct CDR3 sequences, about 14% of them found once; the top ten carry 1.5% to 2%. Sequenced here: whole blood, sampled in connection with sensitization to the hapten diphenylcyclopropenone (DPC). The receptors derive from a woman in her twenties or thirties with alopecia areata. Some clones in this sample may be carry-over from other donors' samples. Both conserved end residues are part of each CDR3. The D gene is left open where the match is weak. Clone size is given for some rows only: seen once, a few or many times, or a class if the clone is expanded.

CDR3nt	CDR3aa	d_gene	len	abundance	v_gene	j_gene
TGCAGCGTTGATCGAGGGTACGGGTCCTACGAGCAGTACTTC	CSVDRGYGSYEQYF	-	14	-	TRBV29-1	TRBJ2-7
TGTGCCAGCAGCTACGGTCCACCCGGAGTATCGCGGAAAAATGAAAAACTGTTTTTT	CASSYGPPGVSRKNEKLFF	-	19	-	TRBV5-4	TRBJ1-4
TGCAGCGCCGGGACTAGCCGGGAGACCCAGTACTTC	CSAGTSRETQYF	TRBD2	12	many	TRBV29-1	TRBJ2-5
TGCAGTGCTAGAGTTCACGGGACAGGGGTCTATGGCTACACCTTC	CSARVHGTGVYGYTF	TRBD1	15	-	TRBV20-1	TRBJ1-2
TGTGCCAGCAGTGTCCATGGAAACACCATATATTTT	CASSVHGNTIYF	-	12	-	TRBV2	TRBJ1-3
TGTGCCAGCAGCTTCCCAGGCCTTGGGTACGAGCAGTACTTC	CASSFPGLGYEQYF	-	14	-	TRBV5-6	TRBJ2-7
TGTGCCATCGCTTCCCTAGCGGGGAACATTCAGTACTTC	CAIASLAGNIQYF	TRBD2	13	-	TRBV10-3	TRBJ2-4
TGTGCCAGCAGCACCGACCGAGACAGGGGCCCCTACAATGAGCAGTTCTTC	CASSTDRDRGPYNEQFF	TRBD1	17	few	TRBV7-8	TRBJ2-1
TGCGCCAGCAGCTCGGGACAGGGGAAAGAGACCCAGTACTTC	CASSSGQGKETQYF	TRBD1	14	few	TRBV5-1	TRBJ2-5
TGTGCCAGCAGCTTAATTTTAGCGGGAGACGAGCAGTACTTC	CASSLILAGDEQYF	TRBD2	14	few	TRBV7-2	TRBJ2-7
TGTGCCAGCACAAAATGGACAGCCAGTTCTGGAAACACCATATATTTT	CASTKWTASSGNTIYF	-	16	-	TRBV7-9	TRBJ1-3
TGTGCCAGCAGTGAATCCAATCAGCCCCAGCATTTT	CASSESNQPQHF	-	12	many	TRBV2	TRBJ1-5
TGCGCCAGCAGCCAAGATAGGACAGCACAAGAGACCCAGTACTTC	CASSQDRTAQETQYF	-	15	few	TRBV4-1	TRBJ2-5
TGTGCCAGCAATTTAAGACTAGCGGGGAAGCAAAAAGAGACCCAGTACTTC	CASNLRLAGKQKETQYF	TRBD2	17	-	TRBV28	TRBJ2-5
TGTGCCAGCAGCCTCGGGACTAGCGGGGGCTACGAGCAGTACTTC	CASSLGTSGGYEQYF	TRBD2	15	-	TRBV3-1	TRBJ2-7
TGCGCCAGCAGCTCCCTGCGCGGTGAGCAGTTCTTC	CASSSLRGEQFF	-	12	many	TRBV5-1	TRBJ2-1
TGCAGTGCCAAACCCATACCTGGGGGTCAGCCCCAGCATTTT	CSAKPIPGGQPQHF	-	14	-	TRBV20-1	TRBJ1-5
TGTGCCAGCAGCTTAGCGCTAGCGGGAGGCGGGAATGAGCAGTTCTTC	CASSLALAGGGNEQFF	TRBD2	16	few	TRBV7-2	TRBJ2-1
TGTGCCAGCAGCTCCGGTTCGGGGATAGGTAATTCACCCCTCCACTTT	CASSSGSGIGNSPLHF	-	16	-	TRBV5-6	TRBJ1-6
TGTGCCTCCAGGCAAACACACAATCAGCCCCAGCATTTT	CASRQTHNQPQHF	-	13	few	TRBV6-5	TRBJ1-5
TGTGCCAGCTCACCTATACTAGCGTTCGAGCAGTACTTC	CASSPILAFEQYF	TRBD2	13	few	TRBV18	TRBJ2-7
TGCGCCAGCAGCCAAGAATTCGCGGGGGGAGGACCAGATACGCAGTATTTT	CASSQEFAGGGPDTQYF	TRBD2	17	few	TRBV4-3	TRBJ2-3
TGCGCCAGCAGCCAAGCGGATTCACCCCTCCACTTT	CASSQADSPLHF	-	12	few	TRBV4-1	TRBJ1-6
TGTGCCATCAGTGACTGGAGCGGCACAGATACGCAGTATTTT	CAISDWSGTDTQYF	-	14	few	TRBV10-3	TRBJ2-3
TGCAGTGCTAGTAGTCAGGGGAGGACCGGGGAGCTGTTTTTT	CSASSQGRTGELFF	-	14	-	TRBV20-1	TRBJ2-2
TGTGCCAGCAGCTTATTACAAAACATTCAGTACTTC	CASSLLQNIQYF	-	12	many	TRBV7-2	TRBJ2-4
TGTGCCCATCGGGCGGGAGGGCGGCGCGAGACCCAGTACTTC	CAHRAGGRRETQYF	TRBD2	14	-	TRBV19	TRBJ2-5
TGTGCCAGCAGTGCTTCAGGGACGAGGAGCAATCAGCCCCAGCATTTT	CASSASGTRSNQPQHF	-	16	few	TRBV28	TRBJ1-5
TGTGCCAGCAGCTTATTGACAGGGAATTCACCCCTCCACTTT	CASSLLTGNSPLHF	TRBD1	14	many	TRBV7-9	TRBJ1-6
TGTGCCAGCAGTTACGGACTGAGACGGGGCGTAACGGGGGAAAAACTGTTTTTT	CASSYGLRRGVTGEKLFF	-	18	few	TRBV6-6	TRBJ1-4